This T cell receptor (beta chain) came from a study of cytomegalovirus exposure and HLA in healthy donors (dated by TCRdb to 2016 to 2017). About the full investigation: According to an earlier analysis of around 600 of the donors, some 180 million T cells yielded 90 million to 140 million unique TCR beta sequences and 250 to 350 Gb of sequence data. An early release covering 550 to 650 HLA-typed donors comprised approximately 300 gigabases of sequencing data and about 90 million unique TCR sequences. Of the roughly 400 genotyped donors, about 84% fell in the genetic ancestry cluster associated with self-reported Caucasian donors. The study aimed to test whether cataloging public T cell receptors could reveal signatures of past pathogen exposure. The study profiled the T cell repertoires of 500 to 800 subjects by immunosequencing and related them to cytomegalovirus serostatus. Besides the first cohort of roughly 700 subjects, a separate validation cohort made up of 120 different subjects was used. To predict cytomegalovirus infection status, the study brought together high-throughput TCR immunosequencing, statistical association of individual TCRs with disease status, and machine learning. To study patterns of TCR occurrence, a later analysis re-analyzed previously published TCR beta repertoires from around 660 donors and added high-resolution HLA genotyping. Rather than using new phenotypic data, the later analysis identified candidate immune exposures from TCR beta sequences and from how often those sequences occurred across donors. An earlier analysis of 587 of the donors used high-throughput TCR beta sequencing to judge whether each TCR beta V gene segment behaved as functional or pseudogenic. Donor age, sex, ethnicity and CMV serostatus were compiled together with the repertoire data. In a later genetic analysis, genome-wide SNP genotypes for about 55% of the roughly 700 donors were used, and that subset was treated as a discovery cohort. Every repertoire in the discovery cohort had been generated on one and the same sequencing platform. Both class I and class II loci were covered by HLA typing, at four-digit resolution. Typing coverage varied by locus: about 620-630 donors for A, B, C, DRB1 and DQB1; roughly 560 for DQA1; more than 600 for DPA1; roughly 470 for DPB1. Roughly 5 DR-DQ haplotypes were handled as single units for association and clustering because linkage in the cohort was strong. On average, around 200,000 unique TCR beta nucleotide sequences were sequenced per donor among 398 genotyped donors of the cohort, with roughly 19% of those sequences being non-productive.

The CDR3 goes from the cysteine to the phenylalanine over 14 residues. Only the CDR3 portion is preserved as DNA: 42 bases, with reading frame beginning at the first base. V lost 6 bases and J lost 7 bases, and the count of bases not matched to a germline gene is 10. CDR1 and CDR2 are read off the germline V gene as MNHEY and SVGAGI. Worth noting for this clone: It lacks a known antigen. Base qualities are not provided; no much larger clone lies one nucleotide away.

The cohort was made up of 666 healthy bone marrow donors. Cohort members were all nominally healthy when sampled, although unrecorded immune exposures were likely present. The donor was CMV seropositive and belonged to the group of over 250 seropositive cohort members. A peripheral blood sample was provided by each donor, and peripheral blood mononuclear cells were used for TCR beta sequencing. Genomic DNA was extracted from the blood cell samples with the Qiagen DNeasy Blood Extraction Kit. Study-wide findings and limitations: Linkage disequilibrium might explain the correlated functional status among segregating V segments, but an unknown experimental factor could not be excluded. In the study, around 160 TCR beta chains were listed as associated with cytomegalovirus. A cluster of highly shared sequence variants was judged likely to represent a technical artifact of the sequencing pipeline. The authors suggested that the approach could potentially be extended to other disease states and immunological phenotypes. About 17 rarely observed V segments, including chromosome 9 orphons, were excluded from the earlier analysis of about 500 of the donors because counts were too low. This cohort had only TCR beta chains sequenced, and the lack of alpha or paired-chain data limited which features could be detected. A later analysis associated 15,000 or so TCR beta sequences with specific HLA alleles at a false discovery rate of 0.05. The 87-base-pair reads could not distinguish some IMGT-functional V segments, including TRBV6-2 and TRBV6-3, so those segments were excluded. According to a later analysis, parvovirus B19, influenza, CMV and Epstein-Barr virus appeared linked to several top co-occurrence clusters. A later genetic analysis reported fewer N-insertions in productive TCRs among donors in an Asian-associated ancestry cluster than the 666-donor mean. In a later analysis, HLA-associated TCR beta chains were found to be more clonally expanded and to have lower generation probabilities than equally common non-associated chains. While some public TCRs were present in many individuals, most TCR sequences turned up only very rarely across donors. According to a later analysis, TCR association rates differed among HLA loci, with DRB1 alleles showing the most associated TCRs and HLA-C alleles showing the fewest. In an earlier analysis of about 600 of the donors, most TCR beta V segments appeared in productive rearrangements about 87% or about 30% of the time, broadly matching IMGT annotations. The classifier was reported to diagnose cytomegalovirus status with high specificity and sensitivity in both the original cohort and the validation cohort. CMV serostatus was the only immune exposure information available for the cohort. Three of the identified cytomegalovirus-associated TCR beta chains were confirmed in vitro to be specific for cytomegalovirus antigens. A further reported finding was that TCR beta sequences accurately predicted the HLA-A and HLA-B alleles for most subjects in the first cohort. The presence/absence analyses assumed that sequencing depth was roughly uniform across donors, and that assumption may not be true. A later genetic analysis associated a missense DCLRE1C variant with V-gene and J-gene trimming of TCR beta chains, and an independent cohort replicated the association. Strong co-occurrence of HLA alleles, especially DR and DQ, made assigning TCR associations to individual alleles difficult. Most CMV-associated TCR beta chains appeared to be HLA-restricted in a later analysis, and the HLA associations seemed to be driven largely by CMV exposure. Because HLA typing was unavailable for some donors at each locus, only the typed subset was used in association tests.

The library was generated by the immunoSEQ multiplex PCR assay. For the multiplex PCR, a mixture combining 60 forward primers for TCR Vbeta segments and 13 reverse primers for TCR Jbeta segments was used. The CDR3 region of rearranged TCR beta genes was amplified from genomic DNA with a multiplex PCR assay. The Illumina HiSeq System was used to sequence the amplified TCR beta libraries as 87-base-pair reads. The authors processed their data as follows. Across the roughly 640 repertoires, a later analysis counted some 80 million unique TCR beta chains, 9.5 million to 13 million of which were shared by at least two donors. Raw reads were error-corrected and collapsed into unique sequences with a nearest-neighbor algorithm that merged closely related sequences to remove PCR and sequencing errors. CDR3 sequences were aligned to IMGT reference sequences to assign V, D and J gene segments. For a sequence to be retained, a match of at least six nucleotides to both a V gene segment and a J gene segment was required. Rearrangements were classified as productive when the CDR3 lacked stop codons and remained in frame with V and J, and all other rearrangements were classified as non-productive. Following IMGT convention, CDR3 was defined as the stretch from the second conserved V-encoded cysteine up to the conserved J-encoded phenylalanine. The earlier analysis of about 640 of the donors excluded any sequence lacking an unambiguous match to a single V gene segment. In an earlier analysis of several hundred of the donors, V segments were called functional above 56.7% productive rearrangements and were called segregating when the between-donor standard deviation exceeded 5%. A statistical classification framework was built for diagnosing cytomegalovirus status from the catalog of TCR beta chain sequences. In a later analysis, TCR nucleotide sequences were compared against IMGT/GENE-DB human TR gene sequences so that V and J genes could be assigned. Using the TCRdist pipeline, a later analysis assigned CDR3 sequences along with most-parsimonious VDJ recombination scenarios. In a later analysis, every TCR beta chain was defined by the combination of its CDR3 amino acid sequence and its V-gene family, and reads without a unique V-gene family were dropped. A later analysis removed several hundred highly shared, low-generation-probability nucleotide sequences to deal with suspected cross-contamination and a sequencing artifact. In a later analysis, a clonal expansion index for each public chain was calculated from normalized within-repertoire ranks of inferred template counts. Generation probabilities in a later analysis came from a VDJ recombination model fitted to out-of-frame rearrangements, and those results were checked against IGoR. In a later analysis, hypergeometric tests were used to score TCR-TCR, TCR-HLA and TCR-CMV co-occurrence, with a repertoire-size bias correction applied to TCR pairs. A later analysis estimated false discovery rates by permuting HLA or CMV assignments 20 times. In a later analysis, co-occurring TCRs were grouped using DBSCAN, with TCRdist sequence similarity added in when clustering inside HLA-allele-positive subsets. Repertoires with fewer than 30,000 or more than 120,000 public chains, plus five repertoires with anomalous nucleotide sharing, were excluded from co-occurrence clustering. The source is immuneACCESS, and TCRdb retained only in-frame sequences with V and J called. Part of the clones is not carried over; for the studies checked, unresolved V genes explain less than half of this, and the remainder is unexplained. V, J and clone size are those of that table, while D and trimming were read from the DNA. The sample data list 90,000 to 150,000 clones, and roughly 60% of these were observed just once. In total, the top ten clones hold about 9.1% of the sample.

Sequencing used PBMCs. The sequence came from a man aged 35-49 years in good health and CMV-seropositive. Here the chain combines TRBV6-5 and TRBJ2-7, and 9 junction bases match TRBD1. The DNA sequence follows: TGTGCCAGCAGCCGACAGGGGGGATCGGGAGAGCAGTACTTC. Its translation reads: CASSRQGGSGEQYF.